Detailed here is one T cell receptor (beta chain). Its matching antigen is unknown. These data come from a study of OX40 agonist ivuxolimab in advanced cancers. The wider study: From 23 to 79 years was the age range, with a mean of about 56 years, and around 84% were male. Participants could have had prior anti-PD-1, anti-PD-L1 or anti-CTLA-4 therapy, and approximately 40% had some.

TCRdb's table, derived via immunoSEQ multiplex PCR, lists solely in-frame clones and lacks some. The sample consists of about 14,000 clones, about 90% of them appearing once. Study-wide findings and caveats: Clonal expansion in partial responders at 0.1-3.0 mg/kg ranked among the lowest.

J lost 1 base, V lost 0 bases, and 14 bases had no gene match. Germline assignment: CDR1 SGHNT and CDR2 YYREEE (reference sequence). The CDR3 extends over 20 amino acids. The TCR sequence derives from an adult with an advanced solid tumor such as melanoma, head and neck, liver or kidney cancer. The input for sequencing was CD4+ or CD8+ T cells sorted from blood, taken in a trial of the OX40 agonist ivuxolimab. This rearrangement joins TRBV5-4 to TRBJ2-1; 9 nucleotides line up with TRBD2. The CDR3 DNA is TGTGCCAGCAGCTTGGGGGGGTGGTTAGCGGGAGATAGGTCCTACAATGAGCAGTTCTTC. Protein: CASSLGGWLAGDRSYNEQFF.